Listed here are 16 T cell receptor beta chains from one sample, sequenced in a study of cytomegalovirus exposure and HLA in healthy donors (dated by TCRdb to 2016 to 2017). The library was generated by the immunoSEQ multiplex PCR assay. The multiplex PCR relied on a mix of 60 forward primers for TCR Vbeta segments and 13 reverse primers for TCR Jbeta segments. TCRdb obtained this table from immuneACCESS and retained in-frame rearrangements with V and J assigned. These tables miss some clones; where compared with another copy, unresolved V genes account for less than half of the shortfall, and the remainder is unexplained. The table for this sample lists 150,000 to 200,000 clones; approximately 62% of them were counted only once. The top ten clonotypes cover approximately 1.5% of the sample. The sample consisted of PBMCs. Receptors were obtained from a man between 50 and 59 years old in good health and CMV-seronegative.

The chain's CDR3 is CASSRIYYEQYF. CDR3 coding DNA: TGTGCCAGCAGTCGGATCTACTACGAGCAGTACTTC. The chain joins TRBV5-6 to TRBJ2-5; D gene uncertain. The end of the DNA aligns better with TRBJ2-7, so the J call may be wrong. Germline CDR1 reads SGHDT; CDR2 reads YYEEEE. The CDR3 extends over 12 amino acids.

The CDR3 is CASSQAIQQAPYEQYF. CDR3 DNA: TGCGCCAGCAGCCAAGCAATTCAACAGGCGCCCTACGAGCAGTACTTC. V is TRBV4-1 and J is TRBJ2-7; possibly TRBD1 for D (5 bases). Trimming took 1 base from V and 2 from J, leaving 15 bases between them. From germline, CDR1 is MGHRA and CDR2 YSYEKL. The CDR3 contains 16 residues.

The rearrangement uses TRBV4-2 and TRBJ2-7, with 10 bases lining up with TRBD2. The CDR3 spans 16 residues. V trimming: 0 bases; J trimming: 2 bases; junction bases outside the gene matches: 4. Germline assignment: CDR1 LGHNA and CDR2 YNFKEQ. The CDR3 loop reads CASSQDRTSGPYEQYF. In nucleotides, the CDR3 is TGTGCCAGCAGCCAAGATCGGACTAGCGGCCCCTACGAGCAGTACTTC.

This clone has only a few counts. CDR3 sequence reads: CASSIQLAGGQDTQYF. Here the CDR3 DNA reads TGTGCCAGCAGCATCCAACTAGCGGGGGGGCAAGATACGCAGTATTTT. This chain joins TRBV9 and TRBJ2-3; 13 nucleotides align to TRBD2. Germline-derived CDR1 and CDR2 are SGDLS and YYNGEE. V trimming: 4 bases; J trimming: 5 bases; junction bases outside the gene matches: 7. The CDR3 contains 16 residues.

This clone was seen only a few times. The chain employs TRBV6-1 and TRBJ1-2; D possibly corresponds to TRBD1 (5 bases). There are 11 residues in the CDR3. Deletions cut 10 bases from V and 8 bases from J, with 14 bases between. Germline CDR1 and CDR2: MNHNS and SASEGT. CDR3 nucleotide sequence: TGTGCCACAACGGGGGGAAGGGGCTACACCTTC. It codes for CATTGGRGYTF.

This clone was detected only a few times. The V call is TRBV6-5, the J call TRBJ2-5, with TRBD2 identical over 9 bases. CDR1 is MNHEY, CDR2 SVGAGI, per germline. V shed 5 bases and J 4 bases; nucleotides not matched to a gene: 2. There are 13 residues in the CDR3. CDR3 amino acids: CASSARGGETQYF. CDR3 nucleotide sequence: TGTGCCAGCAGTGCGCGGGGGGGAGAGACCCAGTACTTC.

The chain uses TRBV29-1 and TRBJ1-1, with TRBD1 matching over 10 bases. J gave up 3 bases and V 8 bases, and 6 bases lay outside the gene matches. There are 13 residues in the CDR3. Germline V gives CDR1 SQVTM, CDR2 ANQGSEA. The chain's CDR3 is CSSWDRGYTEAFF. The CDR3 DNA follows: TGCAGCTCCTGGGACAGGGGCTACACTGAAGCTTTCTTT.

The chain combines TRBV6-5 with TRBJ1-2; TRBD1 is a possible D gene (6 bases). The CDR3 length is 15 residues. Trimming stripped 0 bases from V and 7 bases from J, with 15 bases between. In germline, CDR1 is MNHEY, CDR2 SVGAGI. The CDR3 sequence: CASSYSTRGGSGYTF. CDR3 DNA: TGTGCCAGCAGTTACTCGACCAGGGGAGGGAGTGGCTACACCTTC.

CDR3 sequence (DNA): TGTGCCAGCTCACCCACCGGGACTAGCGAAACAGATACGCAGTATTTT. Protein: CASSPTGTSETDTQYF. This chain connects TRBV18 to TRBJ2-3; 10 nucleotides align to TRBD2. The ends lost 3 bases at V and 3 bases at J; junction bases unmatched: 6. This CDR3 is 16 amino acids long. The germline CDR1 and CDR2 sequences are KGHSH and LQKENI. The variable domain in full, with the rest retrieved from reference TRBV18 and TRBJ2-3, is NAGVMQNPRHLVRRRGQEARLRCSPMKGHSHVYWYRQLPEEGLKFMVYLQKENIIDESGMPKERFSAEFPKEGPSILRIQQVVRGDSAAYFCASSPTGTSETDTQYFGPGTRLTVL.

The V and J genes are TRBV23-1 and TRBJ2-7; 7 bases are shared with TRBD1. TRBV23-1 is labeled an ORF, and its function is uncertain. Germline trimming cut 7 bases from V and 0 bases from J; bases unmatched to any gene: 15. The CDR3 runs 17 residues. As DNA, the CDR3 is TGCGCCAGCACAGGAGAGTACAGGGGCTATAGCTCCTACGAGCAGTACTTC. Translated: CASTGEYRGYSSYEQYF.

This rearrangement joins TRBV9 to TRBJ2-3, with TRBD2 matching 8 bases. Losses at the gene ends were 4 bases for V and 1 base for J; bases not matched to a gene: 8. Germline-derived CDR1 and CDR2 are SGDLS and YYNGEE. There are 16 residues in the CDR3. The CDR3 loop is CASSPRLRGGTDTQYF. CDR3 nucleotide sequence: TGTGCCAGCAGCCCACGACTGCGGGGGGGCACAGATACGCAGTATTTT.

This clone was counted a few times. V gene TRBV6-5 combines with J gene TRBJ2-3; 10 bases are a match to TRBD1. In germline, CDR1 is MNHEY, CDR2 SVGAGI. This CDR3 has 16 amino acids. The J segment lost 3 bases and the V segment lost 2 bases, leaving 5 bases of the junction unmatched. CDR3 in amino acids: CASSYSGQGGTDTQYF. The CDR3 nucleotides are TGTGCCAGCAGTTACAGCGGACAGGGGGGGACAGATACGCAGTATTTT.

The V gene is TRBV2, the J gene TRBJ2-7; 12 bases match TRBD1. Unmatched junction bases numbered 5, after V lost 5 bases and J lost 3 bases. This CDR3 has 15 amino acids. Germline-derived CDR1 and CDR2 are SNHLY and FYNNEI. The CDR3 DNA reads as TGTGCCAGCAGTTCCGGGACAGGGGGCTTCTACGAGCAGTACTTC. Protein product: CASSSGTGGFYEQYF.

This clone was seen just once. V is TRBV10-1 and J is TRBJ1-2, with a weak D call TRBD1 (6 bases). There are 14 residues in the CDR3. The ends were cut back, 3 bases at V and 7 bases at J, with 15 bases in the middle. The germline V gene encodes CDR1 WNHNN and CDR2 SYGVQD (reference sequence). The DNA for the CDR3 is TGCGCCAGCAGTGAACAGGGACACACTACTGGCTACACCTTC. It is translated as CASSEQGHTTGYTF.

Only one count was recorded for this clone. This chain uses TRBV7-9 with TRBJ2-1, with 12 nucleotides matching TRBD1. The CDR3 contains 15 residues. The germline V gene has CDR1 SEHNR and CDR2 FQNEAQ (reference sequence). The ends lost 6 bases at V and 7 bases at J; junction bases unmatched: 7. The CDR3 DNA follows: TGTGCCAGCAGACCCGGGACAGGGGGCTTAAATGAGCAGTTCTTC. Protein: CASRPGTGGLNEQFF.

This clone was counted a few times. V gene TRBV27 combines with J gene TRBJ1-1; 7 nucleotides align to TRBD1. V shed 4 bases, J shed 5 bases, and the junction held 7 bases outside the gene matches. From germline, CDR1 is MNHEY and CDR2 SMNVEV (reference sequence). The CDR3 covers 14 residues. The DNA of the CDR3 is TGTGCCAGCAGTTCCGACAGGGTAGGAACTGAAGCTTTCTTT. Protein product: CASSSDRVGTEAFF.